This record concerns one T cell receptor beta chain sequence. Antigen unknown. This sample is part of a study of cytomegalovirus exposure and HLA in healthy donors. General study results and limits: CMV serostatus was the only recorded immune exposure for donors. Associated with cytomegalovirus, according to the listing, were about 160 TCR beta chains. Most subjects had HLA-A and HLA-B alleles reportedly predicted accurately by TCR beta sequences.

60 Vbeta and 13 Jbeta primers were used in PCR. Repertoires were generated with immunoSEQ multiplex PCR, while TCRdb's copy carries only in-frame clones and drops some. Among more than 150,000 clones listed, about four fifths were seen once. The germline V and J ends were trimmed by 2 bases and 7 bases, with 24 bases remaining between them. Germline V lookup: CDR1 SNHLY, CDR2 FYNNEI. The CDR3 has 18 residues. The TCR sequence derives from a girl between 5 and 17 years old in good health and CMV-seropositive. This chain links TRBV2 with TRBJ1-5; a possible D gene is TRBD1 (5 bases). The sequenced material came from PBMCs. The CDR3 bases are TGTGCCAGCAGTGAATACCCGACCGCGAGGGGAGGTTACCAGCCCCAGCATTTT. Its translation: CASSEYPTARGGYQPQHF.